This T cell receptor (beta chain) was recovered during a study of shared clonotypes between healthy human individuals. Assay: immunoSEQ multiplex PCR; the TCRdb copy retains only in-frame clones and omits some. The repertoire holds 800,000 or so clones, with approximately 97% as singletons. Germline V gene data show CDR1 as SGHDT and CDR2 as YYEEEE. This CDR3 has 16 amino acids. Trimming stripped 4 bases from V and 2 bases from J, with 18 bases between. Naive CD8 isolation took CD45RO-negative cells positively selected for CCR7 and excluded terminally differentiated effector memory CD45RA+ cells. The study drew all its donors from Caucasian adults living in Nashville, Tennessee.

Sequenced sample: naive CD8+ T cells sorted from blood. The chain joins TRBV5-6 to TRBJ2-5; D is unclear. The source of this sequence is a man aged 30 to 45 in good health. The CDR3 DNA reads as TGTGCCAGCAGCCTAACTCGTAGCAGAACTCAAGAGACCCAGTACTTC. It specifies CASSLTRSRTQETQYF.